Each of the 8 T cell receptor beta chains below was sequenced from the same sample in a study of cytomegalovirus exposure and HLA in healthy donors. The primer mix had 60 Vbeta and 13 Jbeta primers. The data were produced by immunoSEQ multiplex PCR, yet TCRdb's version contains in-frame clones alone and is incomplete. The sample holds tens of thousands of clones, approximately 60% seen once. Sequencing was done on a sample of PBMCs. The source is a woman between 50 and 59 years old in good health and CMV-seropositive.

This clone was counted only a few times. The chain is built from TRBV6-1 and TRBJ1-1; D is possibly TRBD1 (6 bases). The V gene's germline CDR1 is MNHNS and CDR2 SASEGT. V was pared by 6 bases and J by 0 bases, with 11 bases between. The CDR3 is 14 residues long. The CDR3 reads CASSRTVMNTEAFF. The CDR3 DNA sequence: TGTGCCAGCAGCCGGACAGTTATGAACACTGAAGCTTTCTTT.

V gene TRBV14 combines with J gene TRBJ1-1; 9 nucleotides line up with TRBD1. With V trimmed by 3 bases and J by 1 base, 3 bases remained unmatched. CDR1 and CDR2 (germline): SGHDN, FVKESK. The CDR3 is 15 amino acids. CDR3 amino acids: CASSQVDRGNTEAFF. Here the CDR3 DNA reads TGTGCCAGCAGCCAGGTGGACAGGGGGAACACTGAAGCTTTCTTT.

Only one count was recorded for this clone. V is TRBV7-2 and J is TRBJ2-7; 11 bases match TRBD2. Trimming at V came to 1 base and at J to 3 bases, leaving 2 bases not matched to a gene. CDR1 SGHTA and CDR2 FQGNSA come from the germline V gene. This CDR3 has 15 residues. As DNA, the CDR3 is TGTGCCAGCAGCTTAGTAGGACTAGCGGGCTACGAGCAGTACTTC. Amino acid sequence: CASSLVGLAGYEQYF.

This sequence joins TRBV7-9 and TRBJ1-1, with D maybe TRBD1 (5 bases). The CDR3 is 12 amino acids. V was trimmed by 5 bases and J by 9 bases, leaving 13 bases between them. The germline gives CDR1 SEHNR, CDR2 FQNEAQ (reference sequence). In nucleotides, the CDR3 is TGTGCCAGCAGCAGTCAGGGTACAAAAGCTTTCTTT. Residues: CASSSQGTKAFF.

V and J are TRBV13 and TRBJ2-1, with TRBD1 identical over 7 bases. CDR1 PRHDT and CDR2 FYEKMQ come from the germline V gene (reference sequence). The V gene end was trimmed by 5 bases and the J gene end by 4 bases; junction bases not matched to a gene: 5. This CDR3 region has 14 residues. In DNA, the CDR3 is TGTGCCAGCAGCCCTGAGGGGGCTTACAATGAGCAGTTCTTC. Translation gives CASSPEGAYNEQFF.

This chain uses TRBV28 with TRBJ2-5; tentatively, D is TRBD2 (5 bases). Trimming stripped 8 bases from V and 2 bases from J, with 9 bases between. The CDR3 totals 12 residues. Germline V lookup: CDR1 MDHEN, CDR2 SYDVKM. In nucleotides, the CDR3 is TGTGCCAGCGGGCGGGTGCAAGAGACCCAGTACTTC. Protein product: CASGRVQETQYF.

V gene TRBV5-6 combines with J gene TRBJ2-6, with D possibly TRBD1 on 5 matching bases. The CDR3 totals 15 residues. Germline V CDR1 and CDR2: SGHDT, YYEEEE. V was pared by 5 bases and J by 0 bases, with 9 bases between. CDR3 region: CASSPGSSGANVLTF. The CDR3 nucleotides are TGTGCCAGCAGTCCAGGGTCCTCTGGGGCCAACGTCCTGACTTTC.

There are a few counts of this clone. V usage is TRBV28 and J usage is TRBJ1-2, with a possible D match to TRBD1 (6 bases). CDR1 and CDR2 (germline): MDHEN, SYDVKM. V was clipped by 3 bases and J by 7 bases, with 15 bases between them. The CDR3 has 14 residues. In DNA, the CDR3 is TGTGCCAGCAGTTTCGAGGGGGAATGGGGTGGCTACACCTTC. As protein: CASSFEGEWGGYTF.